These 29 T cell receptor beta chains were all obtained from the same sample, sequenced in a study of tumor-infiltrating lymphocytes in primary liver carcinoma. The input was approximately 500 ng total RNA; TCR beta cDNA was made from it with a constant-region primer. Modified slightly, ARM-PCR produced TCR beta libraries over three nested multiplex PCR rounds. With TRBV1-TRBV30 forward primers and a C-beta reverse primer, the first two PCR rounds were run for roughly 10 cycles each. TCRdb re-called the multiplex PCR reads through MiXCR, storing one row per CDR3 protein. The profile shows under 200,000 distinct CDR3 sequences, just under 85% of them singletons. The source material, 20-30 mg of unsorted bulk tissue, was used to co-extract RNA and DNA. The sample was tumor tissue from primary liver carcinoma. These receptors all come from a man aged 40-50 years with primary liver carcinoma and hepatitis B virus infection.

On this clonotype itself: Compared with germline, one end of the junction differs, possibly owing to a read error. V is TRBV11-2 and J is TRBJ1-1; no firm D call. The germline CDR1 and CDR2 sequences are SGHAT and FQNNGV. The CDR3 sequence is 13 residues long. The DNA for the CDR3 is TGTACCAGCAGGAGTGGACGGAACACTGAAGCTTTCTTT. Amino acid sequence: CTSRSGRNTEAFF.

In regard to this clonotype: Compared with germline, one end of the junction differs, possibly owing to a read error. This chain uses TRBV12-3 or TRBV12-4 with TRBJ1-5; 7 nucleotides line up with TRBD1. The CDR3 consists of 13 residues. The CDR3 region is CASSLGMGQPQDF. Here the CDR3 DNA reads TGTGCCAGCAGTTTAGGGATGGGACAGCCCCAGGATTTT.

With respect to this clonotype: The junction departs from the called germline gene at one end, perhaps through a read error. This chain joins TRBV29-1 and TRBJ2-3, with 11 bases that match TRBD1. Germline values: CDR1 SQVTM, CDR2 ANQGSEA. CDR3 length: 14 amino acids. DNA for the CDR3: TGCAACGTTGAAAGGACAGGGGGCACAGATATGCAGTATTTT. Its translation is CNVERTGGTDMQYF.

With regard to this clonotype: An end of the junction does not agree with germline; a read error may underlie this. This rearrangement joins TRBV14 to TRBJ2-1; the match to TRBD2 covers 7 bases. Germline CDR1 SGHDN, CDR2 FVKESK. This CDR3 spans 16 amino acids. This CDR3 is CASSASAGWVNNEQFF. DNA for the CDR3: TGTGCTAGCAGTGCCTCAGCGGGATGGGTAAACAATGAGCAGTTCTTC.

The V call is TRBV29-1, the J call TRBJ2-3; 12 nucleotides align to TRBD1. Near its end, the DNA agrees better with TRBJ1-5, so the J call may be wrong. The CDR3 sequence is 14 residues long. The V gene's germline CDR1 is SQVTM and CDR2 ANQGSEA. CDR3 in amino acids: CSGGQGAATDTQHF. For the CDR3, the DNA is TGCAGCGGGGGACAGGGGGCGGCCACAGATACGCAGCATTTT.

On this clonotype itself: In this CDR3 the conserved last residue, phenylalanine or tryptophan, is missing, so a read error is likely. The chain's CDR3 is CASSIGQGDYGYTL. CDR3 nucleotide sequence: TGTGCCAGCAGCATTGGACAGGGGGACTATGGCTACACCTTA. This rearrangement joins TRBV5-1 to TRBJ1-2; 10 positions agree with TRBD1. CDR1 and CDR2 from the germline V gene are SGHRS and YFSETQ. The CDR3 is 14 amino acids.

Concerning this clonotype itself: This clone may be a read error of a much larger clone one base away. The CDR3 end shows no conserved phenylalanine or tryptophan, and so a read error is likely. The chain recombines TRBV5-1 with TRBJ2-1; 11 bases match TRBD2. The J segment lost 4 bases and the V segment lost 3 bases, leaving 3 bases of the junction unmatched. Looked up from germline, CDR1 is SGHRS and CDR2 is YFSETQ. CDR3 length equals 15 residues. CDR3 bases: TGCGCCAGCAGCTCGGGACTAGCGGCTTACAATGAGCAGTTCTAC. It codes for CASSSGLAAYNEQFY.

Of note for this clonotype: Compared with germline, one end of the junction differs, possibly owing to a read error. The genes are TRBV7-8 and TRBJ1-4; D unresolved. This CDR3 comprises 14 residues. Germline CDR1 and CDR2: SGHVS and FQNEAQ. In DNA, the CDR3 is TGTACCAGCGGCTTATGGCGAGGAAATGAAAAACTGTTTTTT. Residues: CTSGLWRGNEKLFF.

This clonotype came up a few times. V is TRBV11-3 and J is TRBJ2-3; D possibly matches TRBD1 or TRBD2 (5 bases each). V was pared by 7 bases and J by 2 bases, with 16 bases between. The CDR3 is 15 amino acids. From germline, CDR1 is SGHNT and CDR2 YENEEA. CDR3 coding DNA: TGTGCCAGCAACCCCGGTGGGGGTCTCACAGATACGCAGTATTTT. Its translation is CASNPGGGLTDTQYF. Together with reference TRBV11-3 and TRBJ2-3, the CDR3 gives the full variable domain: EAGVVQSPRYKIIEKKQPVAFWCNPISGHNTLYWYLQNLGQGPELLIRYENEEAVDDSQLPKDRFSAERLKGVDSTLKIQPAELGDSAVYLCASNPGGGLTDTQYFGPGTRLTVL.

This clonotype showed up just once. Likely a read error: the CDR3 ends without its conserved phenylalanine or tryptophan. The chain links TRBV11-2 to TRBJ2-7; no reliable D call. CDR1 is SGHAT, CDR2 FQNNGV, per germline. The CDR3 covers 14 residues. The DNA for the CDR3 is TGTGCCAGCAGCTTAGAGGTCTTATCCTACGATCAGTACCTC. It codes for CASSLEVLSYDQYL.

A remark on this clonotype: A single base separates this from a much larger clone, so it may be a read error. The genes are TRBV5-1 and TRBJ2-3; D perhaps matches TRBD2 (5 bases). The length of the CDR3 is 14 residues. Germline V gives CDR1 SGHRS, CDR2 YFSETQ. The CDR3 DNA reads as TGCGCCAGCATCTTGGCTGGAGGCGCAGATACGCAGTATTTT. This gives the protein CASILAGGADTQYF.

As concerns this clonotype: One base away lies a much larger clone, so this may be a sequencing read error. The V call is TRBV7-9, the J call TRBJ1-5; D gene ambiguous. Germline V CDR1 and CDR2: SEHNR, FQNEAQ (reference sequence). This CDR3 spans 15 amino acids. CDR3 in DNA: TGTGCCAGCTGCTTTGGGTCTTCCTTGAATCAGCCCCAGCATTTT. Translating it yields CASCFGSSLNQPQHF.

Remarks on this clonotype: The conserved final phenylalanine or tryptophan is absent from the CDR3, which likely points to a read error. The V and J genes are TRBV29-1 and TRBJ1-4, with TRBD1 matching over 7 bases. Germline V gene sequence: CDR1 SQVTM, CDR2 ANQGSEA. The CDR3 is 12 amino acids. The DNA for the CDR3 is TGCAGGGCGGGACAGCAAAACGAAAAACTGTTTTCT. It encodes CRAGQQNEKLFS.

Regarding this clonotype: An end of the junction does not agree with germline; a read error may underlie this. The rearrangement links TRBV2 to TRBJ2-5; no clear D. Germline CDR1 reads SNHLY; CDR2 reads FYNNEI. This CDR3 contains 12 residues. CDR3: CTSTKQQETQYF. DNA for the CDR3: TGTACCAGCACTAAACAACAAGAGACCCAGTACTTC.

Points on this clonotype: Mismatch with germline at one junction end may stem from a read error. The genes are TRBV29-1 and TRBJ2-1; 8 positions agree with TRBD2. Germline V gene lookup returns CDR1 SQVTM and CDR2 ANQGSEA. CDR3 size: 15 residues. The CDR3 region is CSVGLPGGFYHEQIF. The CDR3 DNA follows: TGCAGCGTTGGACTACCGGGAGGGTTCTACCATGAGCAGATCTTC.

As to this clonotype: This may arise from a read error, as a much more abundant clone is one base away. The rearrangement uses TRBV5-1 and TRBJ2-6, with D unresolved. The V end lost 2 bases, the J end lost 2 bases, and 8 bases lay between the germline ends. Germline lookup yields CDR1 SGHRS and CDR2 YFSETQ. The CDR3 loop spans 15 amino acids. The CDR3 nucleotides read TGCGCCAGCAGCTTACGCACTCCTGGGGCCAACGTCCTGACTTTC. As protein: CASSLRTPGANVLTF.

The table lists this clonotype with a few counts. Given a much more abundant clone one base away, this may be a read error. V gene TRBV14 combines with J gene TRBJ2-1, with D perhaps TRBD2 (6 bases). This CDR3 comprises 16 residues. Germline V CDR1 and CDR2: SGHDN, FVKESK. CDR3 region: CAGSRRGGATGNEQFF. The CDR3 bases are TGTGCCGGCAGCCGGAGGGGAGGAGCTACAGGCAATGAGCAGTTCTTC.

Of note for this clonotype: The conserved closing phenylalanine or tryptophan is absent in this CDR3, likely reflecting a read error. This chain links TRBV5-6 with TRBJ2-1; the D gene is possibly TRBD2 (6 bases). Germline V lookup: CDR1 SGHDT, CDR2 YYEEEE. V was pared by 6 bases and J by 5 bases, with 18 bases between. The CDR3 runs to 15 residues. The CDR3 here is CASTPHGGIHNEQFL. Written as DNA, the CDR3 is TGTGCCAGCACCCCGCACGGAGGGATCCACAATGAGCAGTTCCTC.

About this clonotype: One end of the junction does not line up with germline, which may come from a read error. This chain uses TRBV30 with TRBJ1-5; a weak D match, TRBD1 (5 bases). Germline loops: CDR1 GTSNPN, CDR2 SVGIG (reference sequence). This CDR3 has 14 residues. CDR3 DNA: TGTACCTGGAGTGTGATGGGGCGAAATCAGCCACAGCATTTT. Protein: CTWSVMGRNQPQHF.

As concerns this clonotype: The junction departs from germline at one end; a sequencing error may be responsible. CDR3 amino acids: CVSSTGGNQPQHF. The CDR3 DNA reads TGTGTCAGCAGTACTGGGGGTAATCAGCCCCAGCATTTT. The chain uses TRBV6-1 and TRBJ1-5; TRBD1 is a possible D gene (5 bases). CDR3 size: 13 residues. Germline V gene sequence: CDR1 MNHNS, CDR2 SASEGT.

Regarding this clonotype: A read error is likely, as this CDR3 ends without the conserved phenylalanine or tryptophan. The chain recombines TRBV11-1 with TRBJ1-6; maybe TRBD1 (5 bases). Germline CDR1 is SGHAT and CDR2 is FQDESV (reference sequence). This CDR3 spans 13 amino acids. DNA of the CDR3: TGTGCCAGCAGCCGGACATTGGTTTCATCCCTCCACATT. Residues: CASSRTLVSSLHI.

Points on this clonotype: A much larger clone lies one base from this, so it may be a read error. The chain uses TRBV12-3 or TRBV12-4 and TRBJ1-6; D gene unclear. The CDR3 totals 12 residues. Trimming took off 6 bases at V and 14 bases at J, with 14 bases between the two ends. The CDR3 DNA sequence: TGTGCCAGCAGCCGTGCCATGGTCACCCTCCACTTT. Its protein product is CASSRAMVTLHF.

The chain combines TRBV6-1 with TRBJ2-5; D possibly corresponds to TRBD2 (5 bases). CDR1 is MNHNS and CDR2 is SASEGT in the germline V gene. The CDR3 covers 14 residues. Trimming left V 10 bases short and J 5 bases short, with 20 bases between. The CDR3: CATADRGVHETQYF. For the CDR3, the DNA is TGTGCCACCGCGGACCGGGGAGTACATGAGACCCAGTACTTC.

About this clonotype itself: This could be a read error, since a much larger clone is one nucleotide away. The V gene is TRBV28, the J gene TRBJ2-7; tentatively, D is TRBD1 (5 bases). V dropped 2 bases and J dropped 2 bases, with 13 bases sitting between them. The CDR3 loop spans 15 amino acids. CDR1 is MDHEN, CDR2 SYDVKM, per germline. The CDR3 DNA reads TGTGCCAGCAGTTTACCCAGGGTAAACCCCTACGAGCAGTACTTC. It specifies CASSLPRVNPYEQYF. The variable domain in full, with the rest retrieved from reference TRBV28 and TRBJ2-7, is DVKVTQSSRYLVKRTGEKVFLECVQDMDHENMFWYRQDPGLGLRLIYFSYDVKMKEKGDIPEGYSVSREKKERFSLILESASTNQTSMYLCASSLPRVNPYEQYFGPGTRLTVT.

With respect to this clonotype: Just one base apart from a much larger clone, this may be a read error. This chain connects TRBV30 to TRBJ2-3; no clear D gene. The CDR3 has 13 amino acids. Trimming took 2 bases from V and 4 from J, leaving 10 bases between them. Germline V gene data show CDR1 as GTSNPN and CDR2 as SVGIG (reference sequence). Here the CDR3 reads CAWSPMTSDTQYF. DNA for the CDR3: TGTGCCTGGAGTCCCATGACATCAGATACGCAGTATTTT.

The sample holds a few counts of this clonotype. The final CDR3 position lacks the conserved phenylalanine or tryptophan, pointing to a likely read error. This chain connects TRBV6-1 to TRBJ2-6; perhaps D is TRBD1 or TRBD2 (5 bases each). Looked up from germline, CDR1 is MNHNS and CDR2 is SASEGT. The CDR3 covers 15 residues. CDR3 in amino acids: CASSPRGAGANILTL. CDR3 sequence (DNA): TGTGCCAGCAGTCCCCGAGGGGCTGGGGCCAACATCCTGACTTTG.

Turning to this clonotype: Without the conserved terminal phenylalanine or tryptophan, this CDR3 likely stems from a read error. Because the CDR3's place on the DNA is in doubt, the DNA is left out and the CDR3 is given as listed by TCRdb. The chain is built from TRBV29-1 and TRBJ2-7; TRBD1 is the table's D call, not checked against the DNA. The CDR3 totals 14 residues, both ends included. Germline CDR1 reads SQVTM; CDR2 reads ANQGSEA. The CDR3 reads CSVDGQGKPYEQYS.

On this clonotype itself: One junction end disagrees with the germline gene, perhaps due to a read error. This chain uses TRBV30 with TRBJ1-2; TRBD1 might be the D (5 bases). Germline V CDR1 and CDR2: GTSNPN, SVGIG (reference sequence). There are 14 residues in the CDR3. The CDR3 loop reads CTWSQGSKDYGYTF. CDR3 coding DNA: TGTACCTGGTCCCAGGGAAGCAAAGACTATGGCTACACCTTC.

This chain joins TRBV29-1 and TRBJ1-2; weak D call: TRBD1 (5 bases). Germline V gene data show CDR1 as SQVTM and CDR2 as ANQGSEA. The CDR3 has 14 residues. V was shortened by 0 bases and J by 12 bases, with 20 bases between the two germline ends. The chain's CDR3 is CSVEEGHRSYGNTF. CDR3 in DNA: TGCAGCGTTGAAGAGGGCCACAGGTCATACGGCAACACCTTC.